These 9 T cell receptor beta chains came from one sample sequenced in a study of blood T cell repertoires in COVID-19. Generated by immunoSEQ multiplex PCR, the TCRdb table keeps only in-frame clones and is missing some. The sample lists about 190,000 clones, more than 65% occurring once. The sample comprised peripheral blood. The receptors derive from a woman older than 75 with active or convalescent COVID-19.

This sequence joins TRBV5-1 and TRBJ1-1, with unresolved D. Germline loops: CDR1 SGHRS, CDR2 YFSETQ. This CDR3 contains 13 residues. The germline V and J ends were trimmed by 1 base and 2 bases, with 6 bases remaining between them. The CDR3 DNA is TGCGCCAGCAGCTTGAGGAGAAACACTGAAGCTTTCTTT. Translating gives CASSLRRNTEAFF.

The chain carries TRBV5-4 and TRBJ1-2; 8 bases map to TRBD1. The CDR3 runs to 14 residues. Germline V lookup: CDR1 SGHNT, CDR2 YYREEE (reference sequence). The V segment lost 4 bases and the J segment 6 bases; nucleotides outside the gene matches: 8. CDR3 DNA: TGTGCCAGCAGCCCGCTACAGGGGGAAGATGGCTACACCTTC. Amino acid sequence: CASSPLQGEDGYTF.

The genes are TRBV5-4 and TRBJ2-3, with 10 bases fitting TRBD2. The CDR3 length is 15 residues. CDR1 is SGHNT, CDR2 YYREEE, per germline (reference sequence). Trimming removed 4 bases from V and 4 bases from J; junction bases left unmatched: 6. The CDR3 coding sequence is TGTGCCAGCAGCCCTCAAGCGGGAGGGGCAGATACGCAGTATTTT. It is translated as CASSPQAGGADTQYF.

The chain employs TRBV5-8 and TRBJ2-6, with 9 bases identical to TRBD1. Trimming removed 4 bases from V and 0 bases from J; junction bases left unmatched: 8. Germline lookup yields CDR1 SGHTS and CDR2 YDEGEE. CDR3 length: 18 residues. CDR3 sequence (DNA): TGTGCCAGCAGCAAAGGGGACAGGGATTTCTCTGGGGCCAACGTCCTGACTTTC. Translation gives CASSKGDRDFSGANVLTF.

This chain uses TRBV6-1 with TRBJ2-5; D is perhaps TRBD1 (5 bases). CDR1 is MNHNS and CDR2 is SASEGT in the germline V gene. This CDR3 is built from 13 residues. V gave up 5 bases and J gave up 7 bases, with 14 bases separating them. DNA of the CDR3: TGTGCCAGCAGTCTTAGACAGCTCGGGACCCAGTACTTC. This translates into CASSLRQLGTQYF.

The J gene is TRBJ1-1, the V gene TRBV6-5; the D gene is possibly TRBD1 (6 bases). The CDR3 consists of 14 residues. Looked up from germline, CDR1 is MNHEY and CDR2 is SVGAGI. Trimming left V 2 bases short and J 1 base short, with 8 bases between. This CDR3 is CASSYLTGNTEAFF. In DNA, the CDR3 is TGTGCCAGCAGTTACCTGACAGGGAACACTGAAGCTTTCTTT.

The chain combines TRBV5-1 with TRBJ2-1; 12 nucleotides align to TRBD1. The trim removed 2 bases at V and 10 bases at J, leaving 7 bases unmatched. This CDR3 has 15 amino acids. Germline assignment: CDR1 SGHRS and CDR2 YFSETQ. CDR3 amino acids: CASSFPGTGGREQFF. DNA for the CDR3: TGCGCCAGCAGCTTCCCCGGGACAGGGGGCCGAGAGCAGTTCTTC.

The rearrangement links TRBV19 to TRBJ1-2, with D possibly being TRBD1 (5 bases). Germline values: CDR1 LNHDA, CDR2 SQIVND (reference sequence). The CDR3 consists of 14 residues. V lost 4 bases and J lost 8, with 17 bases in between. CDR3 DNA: TGTGCCAGTAGTACCCCGAGGCAGGGATACGGCTACACCTTC. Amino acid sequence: CASSTPRQGYGYTF.

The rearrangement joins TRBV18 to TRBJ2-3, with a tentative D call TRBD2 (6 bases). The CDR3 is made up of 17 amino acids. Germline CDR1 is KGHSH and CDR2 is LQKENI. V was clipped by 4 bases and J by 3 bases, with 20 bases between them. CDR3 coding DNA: TGTGCCAGCTCACTATCCTTTCGCGACGGGAGAACAGATACGCAGTATTTT. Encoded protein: CASSLSFRDGRTDTQYF.